What follows are 32 T cell receptor beta chains derived from one specimen sequenced in a study of blood T cell repertoires in COVID-19. Data came from immunoSEQ multiplex PCR; TCRdb stores just in-frame clones and leaves some out. The table includes 100,000 to 150,000 clones, approximately 81% detected once. The material sequenced was peripheral blood. These receptors all come from a man in his forties or fifties with active or convalescent COVID-19.

This chain uses TRBV3-1 (or the pseudogene TRBV3-2) with TRBJ1-6; TRBD1 aligns across 10 bases. The CDR3 consists of 14 residues. Germline CDR1 reads LGHDT; CDR2 reads YNNKEL (reference sequence). Unmatched junction bases numbered 2, after V lost 4 bases and J lost 8 bases. In nucleotides, the CDR3 is TGTGCCAGCAGCCGGGACAGGGGCCATTCACCCCTCCACTTT. This sequence encodes CASSRDRGHSPLHF.

CDR3 residues: CASSKDGGEAFF. In DNA, the CDR3 is TGTGCCAGCAGCAAGGACGGAGGGGAAGCTTTCTTT. V usage is TRBV11-3 and J usage is TRBJ1-1; D ambiguous. The CDR3 loop spans 12 amino acids. The V gene's germline CDR1 is SGHNT and CDR2 YENEEA. V was cut by 5 bases and J by 8 bases, with 12 bases left in between. Full variable domain (rest looked up from reference TRBV11-3 and TRBJ1-1): EAGVVQSPRYKIIEKKQPVAFWCNPISGHNTLYWYLQNLGQGPELLIRYENEEAVDDSQLPKDRFSAERLKGVDSTLKIQPAELGDSAVYLCASSKDGGEAFFGQGTRLTVV.

The genes are TRBV5-1 and TRBJ1-2; D not certain. The V gene's germline CDR1 is SGHRS and CDR2 YFSETQ. The V end was cut by 0 bases, the J end by 6 bases, with 12 bases between. There are 14 residues in the CDR3. The CDR3 DNA reads as TGCGCCAGCAGCTTGGTCGGGAAAGAGAATGGCTACACCTTC. It yields the protein CASSLVGKENGYTF.

This sequence joins TRBV6-8 and TRBJ1-2; tentatively, D is TRBD1 (6 bases). Trimming stripped 2 bases from V and 4 bases from J, with 11 bases between. The CDR3 is made up of 14 amino acids. Germline V gives CDR1 MNHGY, CDR2 SAAAGT. CDR3 loop: CASSYGGGRYGYTF. CDR3 sequence (DNA): TGTGCCAGCAGTTACGGGGGGGGCCGCTATGGCTACACCTTC.

This chain links TRBV6-5 with TRBJ1-1, with 10 bases identical to TRBD1. Trimming cost V 6 bases and J 6 bases; bases outside gene matches: 10. Looked up from germline, CDR1 is MNHEY and CDR2 is SVGAGI. This CDR3 comprises 15 residues. The CDR3 is CASSKSSGTGAEAFF. The DNA of the CDR3 is TGTGCCAGCAGCAAATCATCCGGGACAGGGGCTGAAGCTTTCTTT.

The V call is TRBV5-4, the J call TRBJ2-2; the match to TRBD1 covers 12 bases. The CDR3 length is 16 residues. V lost 4 bases to trimming and J lost 5 bases; unmatched junction nucleotides: 6. Germline V lookup: CDR1 SGHNT, CDR2 YYREEE (reference sequence). CDR3: CASSAGQGARTGELFF. In nucleotides, the CDR3 is TGTGCCAGCAGCGCGGGACAGGGGGCGAGGACCGGGGAGCTGTTTTTT.

This clone has a single count. The rearrangement uses TRBV9 and TRBJ2-2; possibly TRBD1 for D (5 bases). The CDR3 runs 16 residues. In germline, CDR1 is SGDLS, CDR2 YYNGEE. The V gene lost 3 bases and the J gene lost 1 base, with 13 bases spanning the gap. CDR3 amino acids: CASSGPGRGNTGELFF. The CDR3 region has the DNA TGTGCCAGCAGCGGACCAGGAAGGGGGAACACCGGGGAGCTGTTTTTT.

The chain links TRBV7-2 to TRBJ2-3; a weak D match, TRBD1 (6 bases). Trimming took off 4 bases at V and 7 bases at J, with 6 bases between the two ends. The V gene's germline CDR1 is SGHTA and CDR2 FQGNSA. The CDR3 consists of 11 residues. Here the CDR3 DNA reads TGTGCCAGCAGCTGGGGGCATACGCAGTATTTT. It is translated as CASSWGHTQYF.

This chain links TRBV2 with TRBJ1-2, with TRBD1 matching over 7 bases. The germline V gene encodes CDR1 SNHLY and CDR2 FYNNEI. The CDR3 has 14 amino acids. V was pared by 6 bases and J by 4 bases, with 8 bases of the junction left unmatched. The CDR3 region is CASRSGTALYGYTF. The CDR3 DNA reads TGTGCCAGCAGGTCCGGGACAGCCCTCTATGGCTACACCTTC.

The J gene is TRBJ1-5, the V gene TRBV4-1; D unresolved. The CDR3 is made up of 14 amino acids. V shed 1 base and J shed 9 bases, with 13 bases lying between them. Per the germline V gene, CDR1 is MGHRA and CDR2 is YSYEKL. CDR3 in DNA: TGCGCCAGCAGCCAAGGTAACGGAGGAGTGCCCCAGCATTTT. Its translation is CASSQGNGGVPQHF.

The rearrangement uses TRBV4-1 and TRBJ1-5, with D possibly being TRBD1 (6 bases). The CDR3 spans 15 residues. The germline V gene has CDR1 MGHRA and CDR2 YSYEKL. Trimming shortened V by 4 bases and J by 6 bases, and 16 bases separated the two germline ends. This CDR3 reads CASSLGGQGLQPQHF. The CDR3 DNA sequence: TGCGCCAGCAGCCTCGGGGGGCAGGGACTTCAGCCCCAGCATTTT.

The J gene is TRBJ1-1, the V gene TRBV9, with TRBD1 identical over 7 bases. The CDR3 is made up of 15 amino acids. The germline gives CDR1 SGDLS, CDR2 YYNGEE. J gave up 4 bases and V 0 bases, and 6 bases lay outside the gene matches. The CDR3 sequence: CASSVAPAGGTEAFF. The CDR3 DNA sequence: TGTGCCAGCAGCGTAGCCCCGGCAGGGGGCACTGAAGCTTTCTTT.

This sequence joins TRBV3-1 (or the pseudogene TRBV3-2) and TRBJ1-3; D unclear. The ends were cut back, 6 bases at V and 0 bases at J, with 12 bases in the middle. CDR1 LGHDT and CDR2 YNNKEL come from the germline V gene (reference sequence). This CDR3 spans 15 amino acids. The CDR3 reads CASRNGDYSGNTIYF. As DNA, the CDR3 is TGTGCCAGCAGGAACGGTGACTACTCTGGAAACACCATATATTTT.

J is TRBJ1-2 and V is TRBV28; D might be TRBD1 (5 bases). Germline V lookup: CDR1 MDHEN, CDR2 SYDVKM. Trimming removed 7 bases from V and 5 bases from J, with 26 bases in between. The CDR3 length is 17 residues. This chain's CDR3 is CASISGGVGIPRYGYTF. The DNA of the CDR3 is TGTGCCAGCATCTCTGGGGGGGTGGGAATCCCCCGATATGGCTACACCTTC.

This sequence joins TRBV18 and TRBJ1-5; D is perhaps TRBD1 (6 bases). The CDR3 spans 15 residues. The germline V and J ends were trimmed by 2 bases and 3 bases, with 11 bases remaining between them. In germline, CDR1 is KGHSH, CDR2 LQKENI. The CDR3 loop is CASSPSGAPNQPQHF. CDR3 coding DNA: TGTGCCAGCTCACCATCAGGGGCTCCCAATCAGCCCCAGCATTTT.

The chain links TRBV25-1 to TRBJ1-5; D is unclear. V gave up 6 bases and J gave up 4 bases, with 10 bases separating them. Germline assignment: CDR1 MGHDK and CDR2 SYGVNS. CDR3 length: 13 amino acids. CDR3: CASSLAVNQPQHF. Here the CDR3 DNA reads TGTGCCAGCAGCCTGGCGGTTAATCAGCCCCAGCATTTT.

The genes are TRBV28 and TRBJ1-1; 7 nucleotides line up with TRBD1. Germline values: CDR1 MDHEN, CDR2 SYDVKM. The trim removed 6 bases at V and 6 bases at J, leaving 10 bases unmatched. This CDR3 comprises 14 residues. The CDR3: CASSLRQGRAEAFF. CDR3 DNA: TGTGCCAGCAGCCTTCGACAGGGTCGGGCTGAAGCTTTCTTT.

The chain has TRBV18 and TRBJ1-2, with 7 bases identical to TRBD1. V lost 3 bases and J lost 4; bases outside the gene matches: 2. CDR3 length equals 13 residues. CDR1 and CDR2 (germline): KGHSH, LQKENI. CDR3 bases: TGTGCCAGCTCACCGGACAGGCCCTATGGCTACACCTTC. Amino acid sequence: CASSPDRPYGYTF.

This clone was counted once. The chain employs TRBV12-3 or TRBV12-4 and TRBJ2-3; the D gene is possibly TRBD2 (6 bases). The CDR3 loop spans 13 amino acids. V lost 6 bases and J lost 2, with 9 bases in between. CDR3 residues: CASRRGNTDTQYF. CDR3 nucleotides: TGTGCCAGCAGGCGGGGTAACACAGATACGCAGTATTTT.

This rearrangement joins TRBV29-1 to TRBJ1-1, with 9 bases identical to TRBD1. The CDR3 has 12 residues. V lost 7 bases and J lost 6; bases outside the gene matches: 6. The germline gives CDR1 SQVTM, CDR2 ANQGSEA. CDR3 DNA: TGCAGCGAGAAGACAGGGGGTGCTGAAGCTTTCTTT. Translated, it gives CSEKTGGAEAFF.

The chain links TRBV5-4 to TRBJ1-4, with D perhaps TRBD1 (5 bases). V was shortened by 4 bases and J by 4 bases, with 14 bases between the two germline ends. The germline V gene has CDR1 SGHNT and CDR2 YYREEE (reference sequence). This CDR3 has 15 residues. In DNA, the CDR3 is TGTGCCAGCAGCCTTAAAGGGAGGGGTAATGAAAAACTGTTTTTT. Its translation is CASSLKGRGNEKLFF.

The chain combines TRBV7-3 with TRBJ2-3; 7 positions match TRBD1. Germline V gene data show CDR1 as SGHTA and CDR2 as FQGTGA. Trimming at V came to 5 bases and at J to 6 bases, leaving 5 bases not matched to a gene. The CDR3 is 13 residues long. CDR3 protein: CASSPDREDTQYF. As DNA, the CDR3 is TGTGCCAGCAGCCCCGACAGGGAGGATACGCAGTATTTT.

CDR3: CASSEMASGDPQYF. In DNA form, the CDR3 reads TGTGCCAGCAGTGAGATGGCTAGCGGGGACCCGCAGTACTTC. This chain uses TRBV6-4 with TRBJ2-5, with 9 bases fitting TRBD2. V was clipped by 3 bases and J by 11 bases; unmatched bases: 10. This CDR3 comprises 14 residues. Per the germline V gene, CDR1 is MRHNA and CDR2 is SNTAGT.

V and J are TRBV27 and TRBJ2-2; 7 bases align to TRBD1. CDR3 length: 16 residues. With 8 bases clipped from V and 4 bases from J, the junction kept 13 bases outside the gene matches. CDR1 is MNHEY and CDR2 is SMNVEV in the germline V gene (reference sequence). CDR3 sequence reads: CASSLTGAGVTGELFF. CDR3 nucleotides: TGTGCCAGCTCCTTAACAGGGGCTGGTGTCACCGGGGAGCTGTTTTTT.

The J gene is TRBJ1-4, the V gene TRBV7-2; 9 positions match TRBD1. This CDR3 is 17 amino acids long. The J segment lost 5 bases and the V segment lost 5 bases, leaving 12 bases of the junction unmatched. The germline V gene encodes CDR1 SGHTA and CDR2 FQGNSA. CDR3: CASSPEDRGTFNEKLFF. CDR3 in DNA: TGTGCCAGCAGCCCGGAGGACAGGGGAACTTTCAATGAAAAACTGTTTTTT.

The sample holds one count of this clone. This chain uses TRBV5-5 with TRBJ2-7; D gene uncertain. The CDR3 contains 14 residues. Trimming left V 4 bases short and J 4 bases short, with 15 bases between. CDR1 is SGHKS and CDR2 is YYEKEE in the germline V gene (reference sequence). Here the CDR3 reads CASSPSGGAYEQYF. The CDR3 coding sequence is TGTGCCAGCAGCCCCAGTGGCGGAGCGTACGAGCAGTACTTC.

The chain employs TRBV28 and TRBJ1-5; no definite D call. Trimming stripped 8 bases from V and 5 bases from J, with 10 bases between. CDR1 and CDR2 from the germline V gene are MDHEN and SYDVKM. CDR3 length: 12 amino acids. In DNA, the CDR3 is TGTGCCAGCTTTCAAGGAGATCAGCCCCAGCATTTT. This codes for CASFQGDQPQHF.

Worth noting for this clone: Other DNA sequences from this sample encode an identical CDR3 as well. The V gene is TRBV9, the J gene TRBJ1-2, with D maybe TRBD1 (6 bases). Trimming removed 0 bases from V and 1 base from J, with 7 bases in between. Germline values: CDR1 SGDLS, CDR2 YYNGEE. This CDR3 comprises 14 residues. The DNA of the CDR3 is TGTGCCAGCAGCGTAGCACAGGGTAACTATGGCTACACCTTC. Translation gives CASSVAQGNYGYTF.

The J gene is TRBJ2-1, the V gene TRBV5-4; TRBD2 aligns across 7 bases. V lost 1 base, J lost 8 bases, and 6 bases stayed unmatched. The CDR3 spans 14 residues. The germline V gene has CDR1 SGHNT and CDR2 YYREEE (reference sequence). The chain's CDR3 is CASSLINREDEQFF. CDR3 coding DNA: TGTGCCAGCAGCTTGATCAACCGGGAGGATGAGCAGTTCTTC.

The chain recombines TRBV7-3 with TRBJ1-1, with a possible D match to TRBD1 (6 bases). The V gene lost 8 bases and the J gene lost 0 bases, with 10 bases spanning the gap. The CDR3 is 13 residues long. The germline gives CDR1 SGHTA, CDR2 FQGTGA. The CDR3 DNA is TGTGCCAGCGGACAGTTCATGAACACTGAAGCTTTCTTT. Protein product: CASGQFMNTEAFF.

This clone was seen a few times. The gene calls are TRBV2 and TRBJ2-7; 7 nucleotides align to TRBD1. This CDR3 has 12 amino acids. The V gene's germline CDR1 is SNHLY and CDR2 FYNNEI. The V gene end was trimmed by 6 bases and the J gene end by 7 bases; junction bases not matched to a gene: 6. CDR3 nucleotide sequence: TGTGCCAGCAGCTATGACAGGGTTGAGCAGTACTTC. Translated, it gives CASSYDRVEQYF.

The count of this clone is one. V and J are TRBV7-9 and TRBJ1-6; D is ambiguous. Germline lookup yields CDR1 SEHNR and CDR2 FQNEAQ (reference sequence). CDR3 length equals 15 residues. Trimming removed 0 bases from V and 7 bases from J, with 10 bases in between. In nucleotides, the CDR3 is TGTGCCAGCAGCTTAGCGGCCGCGGGGAATTCACCCCTCCACTTT. Encoded protein: CASSLAAAGNSPLHF.